The rows below give T cell receptor beta chains drawn from one sample of a study of patients and donors after allogeneic stem cell transplantation. TCRdb reprocessed the RT-PCR reads with MiXCR, giving one entry per CDR3 protein. The sample includes under 95,000 distinct CDR3 sequences, roughly 5.2% of them seen just once. The material sequenced was blood, either unsorted or a sorted T cell fraction (not recorded which). Every receptor here comes from a human donor who was either an allogeneic HSCT recipient or a stem cell or donor lymphocyte infusion donor (not recorded which). It is not recorded whose cells these are; they may come from a transplant donor. Both conserved end residues are part of each CDR3. Each record gives: D gene, V gene, J gene, clone size, CDR3 protein, CDR3 DNA. A D gene is named only where the DNA matches it firmly. Clone sizes are given selectively: once, few, many, or a class where the clone is expanded.

TRBD1	TRBV18	TRBJ2-7	few	CASSPSAGGEQYF	TGTGCCAGCTCACCATCGGCAGGGGGCGAGCAGTACTTC
TRBD1	TRBV18	TRBJ2-1	many	CASSPYRDRAGNEQFF	TGTGCCAGCTCACCCTATCGGGACAGGGCAGGCAATGAGCAGTTCTTC
NA	TRBV5-4	TRBJ1-6	many	CASSFSWGGSPLHF	TGTGCCAGCAGCTTTTCCTGGGGCGGATCACCCCTCCACTTT
NA	TRBV12-3/TRBV12-4	TRBJ1-6	many	CASSSAHARYSPLHF	TGTGCCAGCAGCTCAGCTCACGCCCGATATTCACCCCTCCACTTT
TRBD1	TRBV11-2	TRBJ1-2	many	CASSSQGGPKGYTF	TGTGCCAGCAGCTCCCAGGGGGGGCCAAAGGGCTACACCTTC
TRBD2	TRBV5-1	TRBJ2-3	many	CASSSSGPTDTQYF	TGCGCCAGCAGCTCTAGCGGCCCCACAGATACGCAGTATTTT
TRBD2	TRBV10-2	TRBJ2-3	many	CASSEGGSYSDTQYF	TGCGCCAGCAGTGAGGGCGGGAGTTACTCAGATACGCAGTATTTT
NA	TRBV20-1	TRBJ2-3	many	CSARAQTIFDTQYF	TGCAGTGCTAGAGCGCAGACCATTTTTGATACGCAGTATTTT
NA	TRBV20-1	TRBJ2-5	NA	CSGIVETQYF	TGCAGTGGGATCGTGGAGACCCAGTACTTC
TRBD2	TRBV20-1	TRBJ2-2	many	CSARDLRGAGYTGELFF	TGCAGTGCTAGAGATCTTCGCGGAGCGGGATATACCGGGGAGCTGTTTTTT
TRBD2	TRBV4-1	TRBJ2-3	NA	CASSPGRVPSTDTQYF	TGCGCCAGCAGCCCAGGGAGGGTTCCTAGCACAGATACGCAGTATTTT
TRBD2	TRBV3-1	TRBJ2-7	many	CASSLYGSGRIPYEQYF	TGTGCCAGCAGCCTATACGGTAGCGGGAGAATCCCCTACGAGCAGTACTTC
NA	TRBV7-9	TRBJ2-6	many	CATSGGRSAGANVLTF	TGTGCCACCTCAGGGGGGCGCTCTGCTGGGGCCAACGTCCTGACTTTC
TRBD1	TRBV11-2	TRBJ1-1	few	CASSKRGQGLTNTEAFF	TGTGCCAGCAGCAAGAGGGGACAGGGTCTCACGAACACTGAAGCTTTCTTT
TRBD2	TRBV18	TRBJ2-1	many	CASSPLAGGYNEQFF	TGTGCCAGCTCACCCCTAGCGGGGGGGTACAATGAGCAGTTCTTC
TRBD1	TRBV7-8	TRBJ2-1	few	CASRQGAHNEQFF	TGTGCCAGCAGGCAGGGGGCCCACAATGAGCAGTTCTTC
NA	TRBV28	TRBJ1-4	many	CASSSLRGGAHEKLFF	TGTGCCAGCAGTTCGCTTAGAGGGGGGGCGCATGAAAAACTGTTTTTT
TRBD1	TRBV7-9	TRBJ1-1	many	CASIQRDSNTEAFF	TGTGCCAGCATCCAGAGGGACAGCAACACTGAAGCTTTCTTT
NA	TRBV12-3/TRBV12-4	TRBJ2-6	many	CASSLGGTGANVLTF	TGTGCCAGCAGTTTAGGCGGTACTGGGGCCAACGTCCTGACTTTC
NA	TRBV7-2	TRBJ1-5	few	CASSYWVDQPQHF	TGTGCCAGCAGCTATTGGGTCGATCAGCCCCAGCATTTT
NA	TRBV5-5	TRBJ2-7	NA	CASSLAWTVEQYF	TGTGCCAGCAGCTTGGCCTGGACGGTCGAGCAGTACTTC
NA	TRBV7-9	TRBJ2-3	many	CASSLEGGKDTQYF	TGTGCCAGCAGCTTAGAGGGGGGGAAAGATACGCAGTATTTT